This TCR beta chain was documented in a study of human T cells and chemical hapten exposure. Overall study context: DPC at 2% was the sensitizing agent, placed on roughly 2 cm by roughly 2 cm of upper inner arm skin. There were weekly diphenylcyclopropenone doses to the scalp for patients throughout the approximately 24-week study. Small volume differences among pooled libraries mainly caused per-sample TCR yield variation.

The library put unique molecular identifiers onto individual cDNA molecules. Each CDR3 protein is one row after TCRdb ran MiXCR on the RACE reads. Among under 90,000 distinct CDR3 sequences listed, 8.5% were seen once. Time point given: patch test 2, 6 weeks after DPC sensitization. As to treatment: therapeutic diphenylcyclopropenone sensitization with weekly scalp DPC. Trimming stripped 6 bases from V and 2 bases from J, with 8 bases between. The germline CDR1 and CDR2 sequences are LGHNT and FRNRAP. The CDR3 runs to 12 residues. The V call is TRBV12-5, the J call TRBJ2-7; unclear D gene. The specimen was whole blood, collected in connection with sensitization to the hapten diphenylcyclopropenone (DPC). This sequence was found in a woman in her forties or fifties with alopecia areata. Some clones in this sample may be carry-over from other donors' samples. CDR3 amino acids: CASGDAPYEQYF. The CDR3 DNA reads as TGTGCTAGTGGGGACGCCCCCTACGAGCAGTACTTC.